This TCR beta chain is from a study of blood T cell repertoires in COVID-19. Only in-frame clones appear in the TCRdb table, and some are missing; sequencing was by immunoSEQ multiplex PCR. The sample has about 130,000 clones; roughly 83% are singletons. V dropped 0 bases and J dropped 0 bases, with 11 bases sitting between them. CDR3 length: 16 residues. The germline gives CDR1 SNHLY, CDR2 FYNNEI. The sequence came from a man aged 50 to 59 who had recovered from COVID-19. This chain joins TRBV2 and TRBJ1-1; a weak D match, TRBD1 (5 bases). Sequenced: PBMCs or T cells enriched from blood (not recorded which). Written as DNA, the CDR3 is TGTGCCAGCAGTGAAGCGAAAACAGGCCTGAACACTGAAGCTTTCTTT. Translated, it gives CASSEAKTGLNTEAFF.